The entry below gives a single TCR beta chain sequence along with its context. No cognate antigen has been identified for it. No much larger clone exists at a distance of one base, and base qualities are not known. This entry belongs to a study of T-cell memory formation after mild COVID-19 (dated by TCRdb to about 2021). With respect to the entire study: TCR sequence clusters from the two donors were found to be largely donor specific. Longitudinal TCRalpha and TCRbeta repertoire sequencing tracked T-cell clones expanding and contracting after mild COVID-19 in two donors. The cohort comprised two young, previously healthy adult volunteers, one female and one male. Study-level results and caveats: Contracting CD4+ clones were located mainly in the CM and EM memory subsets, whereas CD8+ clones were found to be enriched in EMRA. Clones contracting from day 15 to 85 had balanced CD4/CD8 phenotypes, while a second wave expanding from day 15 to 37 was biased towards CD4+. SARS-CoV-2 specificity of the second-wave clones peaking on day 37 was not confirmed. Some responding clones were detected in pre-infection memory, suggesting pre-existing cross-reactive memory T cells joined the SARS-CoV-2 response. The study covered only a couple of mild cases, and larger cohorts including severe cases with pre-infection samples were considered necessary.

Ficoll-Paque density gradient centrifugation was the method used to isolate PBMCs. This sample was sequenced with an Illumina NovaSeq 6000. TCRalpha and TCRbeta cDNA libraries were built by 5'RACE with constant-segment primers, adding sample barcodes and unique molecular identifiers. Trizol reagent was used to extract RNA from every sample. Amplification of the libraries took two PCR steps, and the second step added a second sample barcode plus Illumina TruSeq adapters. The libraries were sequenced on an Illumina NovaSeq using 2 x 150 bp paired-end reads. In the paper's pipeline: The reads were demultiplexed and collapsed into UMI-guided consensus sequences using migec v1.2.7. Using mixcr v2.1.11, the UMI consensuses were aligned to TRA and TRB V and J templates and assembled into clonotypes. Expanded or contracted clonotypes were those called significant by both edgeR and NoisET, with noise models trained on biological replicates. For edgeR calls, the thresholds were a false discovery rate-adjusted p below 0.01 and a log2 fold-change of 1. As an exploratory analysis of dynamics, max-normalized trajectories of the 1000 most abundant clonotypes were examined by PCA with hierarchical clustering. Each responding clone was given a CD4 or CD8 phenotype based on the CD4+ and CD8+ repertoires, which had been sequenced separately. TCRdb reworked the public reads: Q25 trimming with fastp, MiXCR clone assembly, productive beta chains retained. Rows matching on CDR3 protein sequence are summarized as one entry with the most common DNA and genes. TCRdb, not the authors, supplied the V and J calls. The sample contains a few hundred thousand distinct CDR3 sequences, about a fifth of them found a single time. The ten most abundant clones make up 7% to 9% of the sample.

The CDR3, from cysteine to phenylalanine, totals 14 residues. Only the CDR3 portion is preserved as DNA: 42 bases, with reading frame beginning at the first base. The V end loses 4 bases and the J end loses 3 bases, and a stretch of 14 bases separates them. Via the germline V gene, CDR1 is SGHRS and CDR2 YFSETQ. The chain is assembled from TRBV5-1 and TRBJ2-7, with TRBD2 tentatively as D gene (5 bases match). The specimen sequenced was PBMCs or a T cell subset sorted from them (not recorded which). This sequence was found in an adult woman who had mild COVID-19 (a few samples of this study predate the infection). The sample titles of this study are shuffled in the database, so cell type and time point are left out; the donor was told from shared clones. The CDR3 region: CASSLDYPNYEQYF. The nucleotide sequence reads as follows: TGCGCCAGCAGCCTTGACTACCCCAACTACGAGCAGTACTTC.